This TCR beta chain was captured by sequencing in a study of blood T cell repertoires in COVID-19 (TCRdb year 2020). A note on the overall study: Samples covering the acute and convalescent phases of COVID-19 were provided by collaborators in the United States, Italy and Spain. The prospective study material was composed of cDNA or gDNA derived from T cells, B-cell-depleted T cells, or PBMCs. Subjects who had been exposed to COVID-19, were actively infected with it, or had recovered from it provided the deeply sampled blood TCRbeta repertoires that made up the dataset. A freely available public database, intended as a resource for researchers studying the immune response to SARS-CoV-2, is where the repertoires were released. Samples came from the ongoing ImmuneRACE study (first 160 participants) plus 1,254 subjects from 6 global collaborators. Nearly every sample came with metadata listing a de-identified subject ID, COVID-19 status, age in years and sex. HLA class I and class II types, where available, came from metadata supplied by the sample provider rather than from assay-based typing. What the study reported, not specific to this receptor: How much clinical and demographic metadata was included differed by source and by participant, and the metadata was provided uncurated.

Collaborating institutions collected whole blood in K2EDTA tubes following their own protocols. For TCRbeta analysis, collaborators shipped samples as frozen whole blood, isolated PBMCs, or DNA extracted from either of those sample types. Comments on this clone: Which antigen it targets is not known. Base qualities were left out, and no much larger clone turns up one base away.

In the germline V gene, CDR1 corresponds to SGHTA and CDR2 to FQGNSA. Between the V and J ends, shortened by 3 bases and 2 bases respectively, the junction contains 11 bases. Including the terminal cysteine and phenylalanine, the CDR3 comprises 14 residues. The CDR3 DNA has 42 bases and is translated from base 1. The immunoSEQ Assay, a bias-controlled multiplex PCR, was used to amplify TCRbeta CDR3 regions from genomic DNA. The source study handled its data this way. The number of nucleated cells in each sample was estimated from the amplification of reference gene primers within the assay. To quantify the absolute abundance of each unique TCRbeta CDR3 rearrangement, sequence reads were collapsed and filtered. For each sample, productive Simpson clonality was calculated as the square root of Simpson's diversity index across productive rearrangements. Drawn from immuneACCESS, this table holds only the in-frame rearrangements with V and J called that TCRdb kept. Clones are partly lost; checked studies trace under half to an unresolved V gene and leave the rest unexplained. That table gives V, J and clone size, and the DNA gave D and trimming. Across this sample there are roughly 120,000 clones, with about 90% seen only once. The top ten clonotypes cover 0.75% to 0.9% of the sample.

The rearrangement combines TRBV7-2 with TRBJ2-7, and the D gene may be TRBD1, 6 bases matching. The sequence was obtained from a woman between 50 and 59 years old with active or convalescent COVID-19. The sequenced sample consisted of peripheral blood. Here is the DNA: TGTGCCAGCAGCTTCAGGACAGAGACCTACGAGCAGTACTTC. This codes for CASSFRTETYEQYF.